The T cell receptor (beta chain) described here comes from a study of T cell changes during pregnancy in multiple sclerosis. Trimming removed 8 bases from V and 14 bases from J, with 10 bases in between. This CDR3 has 9 residues. Germline CDR1 is MNHNS and CDR2 is SASEGT. Profiled with immunoSEQ multiplex PCR; TCRdb holds only in-frame clones, not every one. The table has 45,000 to 55,000 clones, 88% seen once. The chain has TRBV6-1 and TRBJ2-1, with D possibly being TRBD1 (5 bases). Sequencing used CD4+ T cells from peripheral blood mononuclear cells, obtained in the second trimester of pregnancy. The sequence came from a female donor with multiple sclerosis, enrolled in a pregnancy study. The CDR3 sequence: CASQGAEFF. The CDR3 coding sequence is TGTGCCAGCCAGGGTGCGGAGTTCTTC.